The clone carrying this TCR beta chain was counted between two and nine times. This entry is derived from a study of T-cell memory formation after mild COVID-19. One entry per CDR3 protein results from TCRdb running MiXCR on the 5' RACE reads. The sample lists about 340,000 distinct CDR3 sequences, 20% to 25% occurring once. CDR1 is MNHEY and CDR2 is SVGAGI in the germline V gene. With 2 bases removed from V and 1 base from J, the gap between germline ends came to 14 bases. This CDR3 has 16 residues. The genes are TRBV6-5 and TRBJ1-1; D unresolved. Sequenced: PBMCs or a T cell subset sorted from them (not recorded which). The TCR sequence derives from an adult woman who had mild COVID-19 (a few samples of this study predate the infection). Cell type and time point are not known. The CDR3 DNA follows: TGTGCCAGCAGTTACGGTCCCGAGACGGGGAACACTGAAGCTTTCTTT. Translating it yields CASSYGPETGNTEAFF.